These 32 T cell receptor beta chains originate from one sample sequenced in a study of preoperative IRX-2 immunotherapy in early breast cancer (dated by TCRdb to between 2019 and 2020). Libraries were constructed by the immunoSEQ multiplex PCR assay. The source is immuneACCESS, and TCRdb retained only in-frame sequences with V and J called. Part of the clones is not carried over; for the studies checked, unresolved V genes explain less than half of this, and the remainder is unexplained. This sample comprises over 60,000 clones, less than 95% of them detected only once. Roughly 1.5% of the sample comes from the top ten. What this sample's treatment or condition label stands for: preoperative locoregional IRX-2 cytokine immunotherapy. Sampling was performed from a patient treated with IRX-2 immunotherapy. These receptors all come from a human donor with breast cancer.

The chain combines TRBV27 with TRBJ2-5, with 12 bases that match TRBD2. The V segment lost 3 bases and the J segment 4 bases; nucleotides outside the gene matches: 9. The CDR3 sequence is 17 residues long. Per the germline V gene, CDR1 is MNHEY and CDR2 is SMNVEV (reference sequence). DNA of the CDR3: TGTGCCAGCAGTTTCCCTGGACTAGCGGGATATAGAGAGACCCAGTACTTC. Amino acid sequence: CASSFPGLAGYRETQYF.

The chain has TRBV7-2 and TRBJ1-2, with TRBD1 identical over 10 bases. Germline lookup yields CDR1 SGHTA and CDR2 FQGNSA. Trimming took 2 bases from V and 7 from J; bases not matched to a gene: 10. CDR3 length: 16 amino acids. The chain's CDR3 is CASSLKRTGGYSGYTF. The DNA for the CDR3 is TGTGCCAGCAGCTTAAAAAGGACAGGGGGTTACAGTGGCTACACCTTC.

This chain links TRBV11-2 with TRBJ1-6; no clear D gene. CDR3 length: 18 residues. Germline assignment: CDR1 SGHAT and CDR2 FQNNGV. V was trimmed by 4 bases and J by 0 bases, leaving 16 bases between them. The CDR3 loop reads CASSSRSALGSYNSPLHF. CDR3 in DNA: TGTGCCAGCAGCTCAAGGTCGGCGCTAGGCTCCTATAATTCACCCCTCCACTTT.

The V gene is TRBV19, the J gene TRBJ2-4; D unresolved. CDR1 LNHDA and CDR2 SQIVND come from the germline V gene (reference sequence). CDR3 length: 14 residues. Trimming stripped 3 bases from V and 0 bases from J, with 6 bases between. This CDR3 reads CASSIWPAKNIQYF. Here the CDR3 DNA reads TGTGCCAGTAGTATTTGGCCAGCCAAAAACATTCAGTACTTC.

The chain recombines TRBV28 with TRBJ1-3; D gene ambiguous. V lost 6 bases and J 9 bases, leaving 12 bases between the germline ends. The germline gives CDR1 MDHEN, CDR2 SYDVKM. The CDR3 runs to 12 residues. This CDR3 reads CASRQNPGTIYF. The DNA for the CDR3 is TGTGCCAGCAGGCAGAACCCCGGCACCATATATTTT.

This chain uses TRBV4-2 with TRBJ1-2; D remains ambiguous. Germline CDR1 LGHNA, CDR2 YNFKEQ. Deletions cut 5 bases from V and 6 bases from J, with 16 bases between. CDR3 length: 14 residues. The CDR3 loop is CASSILASDHGYTF. The CDR3 DNA sequence: TGTGCCAGCAGCATATTGGCTAGCGATCATGGCTACACCTTC.

The chain uses TRBV2 and TRBJ1-1; TRBD1 matches at 7 bases. V dropped 8 bases and J dropped 2; count of bases not matched to a gene: 2. Per the germline V gene, CDR1 is SNHLY and CDR2 is FYNNEI. The CDR3 is made up of 12 amino acids. CDR3 protein: CASGTANTEAFF. Here the CDR3 DNA reads TGTGCCAGCGGGACAGCAAACACTGAAGCTTTCTTT.

The CDR3 bases are TGCGCCAGCAGCCAAGCTGGACAGGGAGTAGGACTAGGTCCAGAGACCCAGTACTTC. Its protein product is CASSQAGQGVGLGPETQYF. The V and J genes are TRBV4-3 and TRBJ2-5; perhaps TRBD1 as D (8 bases). CDR3 size: 19 residues. The ends were cut back, 1 base at V and 4 bases at J, with 25 bases in the middle. CDR1 and CDR2 from the germline V gene are LGHNA and YSLEER.

V is TRBV18 and J is TRBJ2-7; 9 nucleotides agree with TRBD2. The CDR3 has 16 amino acids. CDR1 KGHSH and CDR2 LQKENI come from the germline V gene. Trimming removed 0 bases from V and 4 bases from J; junction bases left unmatched: 7. CDR3 loop: CASSPPSSGGLYEQYF. The CDR3 nucleotides are TGTGCCAGCTCACCACCTTCCAGCGGGGGGTTGTACGAGCAGTACTTC.

The V and J genes are TRBV5-1 and TRBJ2-2; 9 bases line up with TRBD1. The CDR3 extends over 16 amino acids. Germline V gene sequence: CDR1 SGHRS, CDR2 YFSETQ. V gave up 3 bases and J gave up 6 bases; unmatched junction bases: 9. This chain's CDR3 is CASSSTGQGLPGELFF. The CDR3 bases are TGCGCCAGCAGCTCGACAGGACAGGGGCTTCCCGGGGAGCTGTTTTTT.

The chain uses TRBV19 and TRBJ1-4; D gene uncertain. The V and J ends lost 1 base and 7 bases respectively, with 7 bases between them. CDR3 length equals 13 residues. Per germline, CDR1 LNHDA and CDR2 SQIVND (reference sequence). The CDR3 DNA reads TGTGCCAGTAGTATAGTACCGTTTGAAAAACTGTTTTTT. Its protein product is CASSIVPFEKLFF.

V is TRBV5-1 and J is TRBJ1-1, with D unresolved. Trimming removed 0 bases at V and 6 bases at J, with 18 bases between. Germline values: CDR1 SGHRS, CDR2 YFSETQ. The CDR3 loop spans 16 amino acids. The CDR3 loop reads CASSLVMGSGIAEAFF. DNA of the CDR3: TGCGCCAGCAGCTTGGTTATGGGCTCCGGGATCGCTGAAGCTTTCTTT. Together with reference TRBV5-1 and TRBJ1-1, the CDR3 gives the full variable domain: KAGVTQTPRYLIKTRGQQVTLSCSPISGHRSVSWYQQTPGQGLQFLFEYFSETQRNKGNFPGRFSGRQFSNSRSEMNVSTLELGDSALYLCASSLVMGSGIAEAFFGQGTRLTVV.

In this sample, this clone turned up once. V and J are TRBV11-1 and TRBJ2-1; 11 nucleotides align to TRBD1. Germline V gene lookup returns CDR1 SGHAT and CDR2 FQDESV (reference sequence). The CDR3 extends over 15 amino acids. V was pared by 6 bases and J by 6 bases, with 7 bases of the junction left unmatched. This CDR3 is CASRRTGTGGNEQFF. The CDR3, as DNA: TGTGCCAGCAGACGTACCGGGACAGGGGGCAATGAGCAGTTCTTC.

The chain joins TRBV7-2 to TRBJ2-6; TRBD2 is a possible D gene (5 bases). Per the germline V gene, CDR1 is SGHTA and CDR2 is FQGNSA. There are 19 residues in the CDR3. V was shortened by 5 bases and J by 0 bases, with 20 bases between the two germline ends. The CDR3 spells CASSRVRVAVISGANVLTF. The CDR3 nucleotides read TGTGCCAGCAGCCGCGTGCGGGTAGCCGTCATCTCTGGGGCCAACGTCCTGACTTTC.

The gene calls are TRBV5-4 and TRBJ2-1; D is uncertain. Germline CDR1 is SGHNT and CDR2 is YYREEE (reference sequence). The CDR3 runs to 16 residues. Trimming left V 1 base short and J 6 bases short, with 17 bases between. CDR3 in amino acids: CASSLWFPSAGNEQFF. DNA of the CDR3: TGTGCCAGCAGCTTGTGGTTCCCATCCGCTGGCAATGAGCAGTTCTTC. Filled out from reference TRBV5-4 and TRBJ2-1, the complete variable domain reads ETGVTQSPTHLIKTRGQQVTLRCSSQSGHNTVSWYQQALGQGPQFIFQYYREEENGRGNFPPRFSGLQFPNYSSELNVNALELDDSALYLCASSLWFPSAGNEQFFGPGTRLTVL.

The genes are TRBV5-6 and TRBJ2-3; the match to TRBD1 covers 7 bases. Germline CDR1 reads SGHDT; CDR2 reads YYEEEE. This CDR3 contains 16 residues. J gave up 2 bases and V 4 bases, and 10 bases lay outside the gene matches. This CDR3 is CASSLRVGGDTDTQYF. CDR3 nucleotide sequence: TGTGCCAGCAGCCTCCGGGTAGGGGGCGACACAGATACGCAGTATTTT.

The V gene is TRBV29-1, the J gene TRBJ1-2, with D unclear. The CDR3 length is 14 residues. Per the germline V gene, CDR1 is SQVTM and CDR2 is ANQGSEA. Between the trimmed V and J ends, which lost 7 bases and 1 base, there was a span of 16 bases. The CDR3 loop reads CSADGGTDNYGYTF. The CDR3 DNA follows: TGCAGCGCCGACGGAGGAACAGATAACTATGGCTACACCTTC.

The CDR3 DNA reads TGTGCCAGTAGCCGTTTGGGGGCTAGCACAGATACGCAGTATTTT. It specifies CASSRLGASTDTQYF. The chain recombines TRBV19 with TRBJ2-3; a weak D match, TRBD1 (6 bases). The CDR3 spans 15 residues. Trimming cost V 6 bases and J 0 bases, with 13 bases left between them. Germline CDR1 reads LNHDA; CDR2 reads SQIVND (reference sequence).

The V and J genes are TRBV7-8 and TRBJ2-3, with D possibly being TRBD2 (6 bases). Germline lookup yields CDR1 SGHVS and CDR2 FQNEAQ. This CDR3 has 17 amino acids. V was trimmed by 3 bases and J by 4 bases, leaving 20 bases between them. The CDR3 region is CASSLPDGTPVADTQYF. The CDR3, as DNA: TGTGCCAGCAGCTTGCCCGACGGGACTCCAGTCGCAGATACGCAGTATTTT. Using reference TRBV7-8 and TRBJ2-3 for the parts outside the CDR3, the full variable domain is GAGVSQSPRYKVAKRGQDVALRCDPISGHVSLFWYQQALGQGPEFLTYFQNEAQLDKSGLPSDRFFAERPEGSVSTLKIQRTQQEDSAVYLCASSLPDGTPVADTQYFGPGTRLTVL.

CDR3 sequence (DNA): TGTGCCAGCAAAGGGGGCGAAAGGAACACTGAAGCTTTCTTT. Encoded protein: CASKGGERNTEAFF. This chain joins TRBV13 and TRBJ1-1, with TRBD1 matching 7 bases. This CDR3 is 14 amino acids long. The J segment lost 1 base and the V segment lost 7 bases, leaving 6 bases of the junction unmatched. Germline CDR1 PRHDT, CDR2 FYEKMQ (reference sequence).

The gene calls are TRBV21-1 and TRBJ1-4. TRBV21-1 constitutes a pseudogene. The CDR3 consists of 11 residues. The CDR3 here is CASSKNPPGFF. The CDR3 DNA sequence: TGTGCCAGCAGCAAAAATCCCCCCGGTTTTTTT.

The chain couples TRBV6-5 to TRBJ1-5; D gene ambiguous. With 5 bases removed from V and 7 bases from J, the gap between germline ends came to 18 bases. Germline V gene sequence: CDR1 MNHEY, CDR2 SVGAGI. This CDR3 has 15 residues. The CDR3 spells CASSASRGTFQPQHF. Here the CDR3 DNA reads TGTGCCAGCAGTGCGTCTCGGGGAACCTTCCAGCCCCAGCATTTT.

The genes are TRBV29-1 and TRBJ1-1, with TRBD1 identical over 8 bases. V dropped 5 bases and J dropped 1; count of bases not matched to a gene: 3. CDR3 size: 13 residues. The germline CDR1 and CDR2 sequences are SQVTM and ANQGSEA. Here the CDR3 reads CSVLRGRNTEAFF. The CDR3 nucleotides are TGCAGCGTTCTCAGGGGGCGGAACACTGAAGCTTTCTTT.

The J gene is TRBJ2-1, the V gene TRBV9, with TRBD2 identical over 11 bases. J lost 5 bases, V lost 3 bases, and 4 bases had no gene match. This CDR3 comprises 15 residues. From germline, CDR1 is SGDLS and CDR2 YYNGEE. The CDR3 DNA reads TGTGCCAGCAGCGGATTAGCGGGAGGGGACAATGAGCAGTTCTTC. It is translated as CASSGLAGGDNEQFF.

This clone was seen a handful of times. The chain has TRBV19 and TRBJ2-5; TRBD1 matches 9 bases. The CDR3 totals 15 residues. V shed 3 bases and J 2 bases; nucleotides not matched to a gene: 4. CDR1 and CDR2 from the germline V gene are LNHDA and SQIVND (reference sequence). The CDR3 sequence: CASSMLQGAQETQYF. In DNA form, the CDR3 reads TGTGCCAGTAGTATGCTACAGGGGGCACAAGAGACCCAGTACTTC.

Concerning this clone: An end of the junction differs from the germline gene, which may be a read error. This sequence joins TRBV28 and TRBJ1-1; 12 bases are shared with TRBD1. The V gene's germline CDR1 is MDHEN and CDR2 SYDVKM. The CDR3 length is 15 residues. The CDR3 sequence: CASSRVDWDRGLMAF. The CDR3 DNA sequence: TGTGCCAGCAGCCGGGTTGATTGGGACAGGGGGCTTATGGCGTTT.

V is TRBV6-1 and J is TRBJ2-7; 8 positions agree with TRBD1. CDR1 MNHNS and CDR2 SASEGT come from the germline V gene. There are 15 residues in the CDR3. The V gene end was trimmed by 6 bases and the J gene end by 2 bases; junction bases not matched to a gene: 9. In nucleotides, the CDR3 is TGTGCCAGCAGGATGGCAGGGGGCGAAACCTACGAGCAGTACTTC. Translation: CASRMAGGETYEQYF.

The genes are TRBV15 and TRBJ2-1; D remains unclear. This CDR3 has 15 residues. Trimming pared 1 base from V and 0 bases from J, leaving 7 bases between. CDR1 is LNHNV, CDR2 YYDKDF, per germline (reference sequence). The CDR3 loop reads CATSRGLSSYNEQFF. The CDR3 coding sequence is TGTGCCACCAGCAGAGGGCTGAGCTCCTACAATGAGCAGTTCTTC.

The chain has TRBV10-3 and TRBJ1-5; D remains ambiguous. V lost 0 bases and J 7 bases, leaving 13 bases between the germline ends. The CDR3 contains 15 residues. CDR1 ENHRY and CDR2 SYGVKD come from the germline V gene. CDR3 coding DNA: TGTGCCATCAGTGAGTCGAGAACCGGATTGCAGCCCCAGCATTTT. As protein: CAISESRTGLQPQHF.

This clone was counted a few times. The chain uses TRBV10-3 and TRBJ2-7; 11 positions match TRBD2. Germline V gives CDR1 ENHRY, CDR2 SYGVKD. J was trimmed by 6 bases and V by 6 bases; bases with no gene match: 7. The CDR3 has 14 residues. The CDR3 region has the DNA TGTGCCATCAGCCTAGCGGGGGGACGATTCGAGCAGTACTTC. This translates into CAISLAGGRFEQYF.

This clone was seen a single time. J is TRBJ2-1 and V is TRBV2; D perhaps matches TRBD1 (6 bases). Germline lookup yields CDR1 SNHLY and CDR2 FYNNEI. Deletions cut 4 bases from V and 9 bases from J, with 13 bases between. This CDR3 spans 13 amino acids. The CDR3 loop is CASSGTVRGEQFF. CDR3 nucleotides: TGTGCCAGCAGTGGGACAGTCCGAGGTGAGCAGTTCTTC. Full variable domain (remainder filled in from reference TRBV2 and TRBJ2-1): EPEVTQTPSHQVTQMGQEVILRCVPISNHLYFYWYRQILGQKVEFLVSFYNNEISEKSEIFDDQFSVERPDGSNFTLKIRSTKLEDSAMYFCASSGTVRGEQFFGPGTRLTVL.

V is TRBV2 and J is TRBJ2-1; 12 bases match TRBD2. V dropped 6 bases and J dropped 8; count of bases not matched to a gene: 8. Germline values: CDR1 SNHLY, CDR2 FYNNEI. CDR3 length: 15 residues. The CDR3 nucleotides are TGTGCCAGCAGGGAGACTAGCGGGAGTTTCGATGAGCAGTTCTTC. Translated: CASRETSGSFDEQFF.